The present T cell receptor beta chain was sequenced within a study of blood T cell repertoires in COVID-19. Whole-study context: Acute and convalescent COVID-19 samples came from the United States, Italy and Spain. Sample material is recorded as cDNA or gDNA derived from T cells, B-cell-depleted T cells, or PBMCs.

Method: immunoSEQ multiplex PCR; TCRdb's copy keeps in-frame clones and lacks some. The sample consists of fewer than 250,000 clones, around nine tenths of them appearing once. CDR1 is SNHLY, CDR2 FYNNEI, per germline. J lost 5 bases, V lost 4 bases, and 5 bases had no gene match. This CDR3 comprises 14 residues. The TCR comes from a man aged 60-69 years with acute or convalescent COVID-19. The V and J genes are TRBV2 and TRBJ1-5, with TRBD1 matching 7 bases. The specimen sequenced was peripheral blood. The CDR3 region has the DNA TGTGCCAGCAGTGGGGACAGTGGACATCAGCCCCAGCATTTT. Translating gives CASSGDSGHQPQHF.